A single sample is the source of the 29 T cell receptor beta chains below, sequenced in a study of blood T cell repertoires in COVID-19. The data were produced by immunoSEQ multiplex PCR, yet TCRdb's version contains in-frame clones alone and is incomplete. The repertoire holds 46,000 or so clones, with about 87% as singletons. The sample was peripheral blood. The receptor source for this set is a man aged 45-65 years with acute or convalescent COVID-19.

The CDR3 region has the DNA TGTGCCAGCAGCGTGGCCTACGGCCGGGGAGCCGCAGATACGCAGTATTTT. It is translated as CASSVAYGRGAADTQYF. V gene TRBV9 combines with J gene TRBJ2-3; weak D call: TRBD2 (5 bases). Germline lookup yields CDR1 SGDLS and CDR2 YYNGEE. This CDR3 comprises 17 residues. V was cut by 2 bases and J by 4 bases, with 20 bases left in between.

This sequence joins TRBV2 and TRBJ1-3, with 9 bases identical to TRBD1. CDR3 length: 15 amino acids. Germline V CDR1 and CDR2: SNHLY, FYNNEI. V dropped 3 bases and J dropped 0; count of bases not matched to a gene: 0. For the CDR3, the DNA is TGTGCCAGCAGTGAGACAGGGGGCTCTGGAAACACCATATATTTT. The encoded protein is CASSETGGSGNTIYF.

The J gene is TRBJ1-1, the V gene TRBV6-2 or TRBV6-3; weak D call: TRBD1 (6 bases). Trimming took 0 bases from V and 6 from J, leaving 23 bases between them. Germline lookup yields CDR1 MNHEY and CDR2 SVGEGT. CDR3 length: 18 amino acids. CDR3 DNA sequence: TGTGCCAGCAGTTACTCCACAGGGAGCCTATCGCCCGTCCCTGAAGCTTTCTTT. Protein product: CASSYSTGSLSPVPEAFF.

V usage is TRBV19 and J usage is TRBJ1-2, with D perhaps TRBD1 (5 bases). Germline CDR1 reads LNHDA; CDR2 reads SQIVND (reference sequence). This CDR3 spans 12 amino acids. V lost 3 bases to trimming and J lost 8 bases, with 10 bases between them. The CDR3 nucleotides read TGTGCCAGTAGTATCAGGGAGGAGGGCTACACCTTC. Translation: CASSIREEGYTF.

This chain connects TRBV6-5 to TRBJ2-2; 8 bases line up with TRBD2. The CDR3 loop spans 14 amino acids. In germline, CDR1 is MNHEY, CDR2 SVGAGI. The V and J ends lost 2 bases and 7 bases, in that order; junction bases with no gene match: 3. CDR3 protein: CASSYERGSGELFF. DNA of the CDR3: TGTGCCAGCAGTTACGAGCGGGGGAGCGGGGAGCTGTTTTTT.

The CDR3 loop reads CSVEDFADWSPTIYF. CDR3 bases: TGCAGCGTTGAAGATTTTGCCGACTGGAGCCCCACCATATATTTT. The chain is built from TRBV29-1 and TRBJ1-3; unclear D gene. The CDR3 extends over 15 amino acids. The germline V gene encodes CDR1 SQVTM and CDR2 ANQGSEA. Between the trimmed V and J ends, which lost 0 bases and 9 bases, there was a span of 18 bases.

The CDR3 region is CATEAASGSVDEQFF. CDR3 DNA sequence: TGTGCCACCGAGGCGGCTAGCGGGAGTGTCGATGAGCAGTTCTTC. The J gene is TRBJ2-1, the V gene TRBV24-1; TRBD2 aligns across 10 bases. This CDR3 contains 15 residues. V shed 9 bases, J shed 8 bases, and the junction held 12 bases outside the gene matches. CDR1 KGHDR and CDR2 SFDVKD come from the germline V gene.

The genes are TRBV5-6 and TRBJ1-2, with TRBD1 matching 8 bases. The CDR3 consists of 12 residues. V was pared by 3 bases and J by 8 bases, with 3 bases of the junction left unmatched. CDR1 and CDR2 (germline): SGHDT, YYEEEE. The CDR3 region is CASSWTGYGYTF. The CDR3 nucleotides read TGTGCCAGCAGCTGGACAGGGTACGGCTACACCTTC.

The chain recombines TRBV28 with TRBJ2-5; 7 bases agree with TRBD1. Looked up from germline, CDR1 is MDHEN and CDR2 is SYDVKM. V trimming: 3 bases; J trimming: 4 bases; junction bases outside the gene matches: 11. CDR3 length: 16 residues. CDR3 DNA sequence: TGTGCCAGCAGTTTCTCTCAGGGGGACACCTTAGAGACCCAGTACTTC. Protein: CASSFSQGDTLETQYF.

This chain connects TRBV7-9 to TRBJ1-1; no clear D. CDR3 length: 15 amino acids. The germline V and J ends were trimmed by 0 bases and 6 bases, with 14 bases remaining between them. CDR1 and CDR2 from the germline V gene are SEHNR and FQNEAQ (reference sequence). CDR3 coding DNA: TGTGCCAGCAGCTTAGCCGGGGAAGGATTCTCTGAAGCTTTCTTT. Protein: CASSLAGEGFSEAFF.

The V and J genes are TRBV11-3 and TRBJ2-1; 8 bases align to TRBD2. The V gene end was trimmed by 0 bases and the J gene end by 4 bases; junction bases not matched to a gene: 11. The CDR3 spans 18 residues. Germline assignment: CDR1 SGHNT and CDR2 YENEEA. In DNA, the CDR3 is TGTGCCAGCAGCTTAGACAGCGGGGGCCCCCGGAGGTACAATGAGCAGTTCTTC. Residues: CASSLDSGGPRRYNEQFF.

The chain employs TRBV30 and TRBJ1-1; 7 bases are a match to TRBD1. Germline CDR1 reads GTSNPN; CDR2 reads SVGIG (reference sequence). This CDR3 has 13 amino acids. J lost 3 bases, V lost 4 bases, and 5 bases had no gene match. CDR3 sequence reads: CAWTGGRYTEAFF. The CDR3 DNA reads TGTGCCTGGACAGGGGGGCGATACACTGAAGCTTTCTTT.

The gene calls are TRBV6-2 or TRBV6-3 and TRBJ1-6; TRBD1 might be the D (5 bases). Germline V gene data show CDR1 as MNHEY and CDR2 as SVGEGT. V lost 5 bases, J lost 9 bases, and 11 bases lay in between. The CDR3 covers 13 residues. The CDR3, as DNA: TGTGCCAGCAGTATGACAGAGTCTTCACCCCTCCACTTT. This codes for CASSMTESSPLHF.

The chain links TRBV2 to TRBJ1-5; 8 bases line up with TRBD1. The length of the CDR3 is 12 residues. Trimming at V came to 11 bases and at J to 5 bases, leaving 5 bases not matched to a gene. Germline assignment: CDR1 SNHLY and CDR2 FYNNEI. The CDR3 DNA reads TGTGCCTCTGCAGGGGGCGATCAGCCCCAGCATTTT. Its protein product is CASAGGDQPQHF.

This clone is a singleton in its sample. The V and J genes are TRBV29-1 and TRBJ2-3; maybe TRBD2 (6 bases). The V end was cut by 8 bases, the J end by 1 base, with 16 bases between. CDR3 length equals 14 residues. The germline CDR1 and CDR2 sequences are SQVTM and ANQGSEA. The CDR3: CSTEGAGRTDTQYF. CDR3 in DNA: TGCAGCACCGAAGGGGCGGGACGCACAGATACGCAGTATTTT.

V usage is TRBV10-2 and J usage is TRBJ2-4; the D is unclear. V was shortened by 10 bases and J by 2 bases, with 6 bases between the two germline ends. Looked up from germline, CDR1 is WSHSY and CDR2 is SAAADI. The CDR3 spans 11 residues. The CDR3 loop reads CATFSKNIQYF. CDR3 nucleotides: TGCGCCACTTTCTCCAAAAACATTCAGTACTTC.

The CDR3 here is CASSLKWTRGAYEQYF. As DNA, the CDR3 is TGTGCCAGCAGCTTAAAGTGGACACGTGGGGCTTACGAGCAGTACTTC. V and J are TRBV5-6 and TRBJ2-7, with TRBD1 as a possible D gene (5 bases). V was cut by 2 bases and J by 4 bases, with 19 bases left in between. CDR3 size: 16 residues. Germline V lookup: CDR1 SGHDT, CDR2 YYEEEE.

The CDR3 reads CASSLETGTYNEQFF. The CDR3 DNA reads TGTGCCAGCAGCTTGGAAACAGGAACCTACAATGAGCAGTTCTTC. This chain connects TRBV5-5 to TRBJ2-1, with a possible D match to TRBD1 (5 bases). The V gene's germline CDR1 is SGHKS and CDR2 YYEKEE (reference sequence). This CDR3 has 15 residues. With 0 bases removed from V and 2 bases from J, the gap between germline ends came to 9 bases. Full variable domain (remainder filled in from reference TRBV5-5 and TRBJ2-1): DAGVTQSPTHLIKTRGQQVTLRCSPISGHKSVSWYQQVLGQGPQFIFQYYEKEERGRGNFPDRFSARQFPNYSSELNVNALLLGDSALYLCASSLETGTYNEQFFGPGTRLTVL.

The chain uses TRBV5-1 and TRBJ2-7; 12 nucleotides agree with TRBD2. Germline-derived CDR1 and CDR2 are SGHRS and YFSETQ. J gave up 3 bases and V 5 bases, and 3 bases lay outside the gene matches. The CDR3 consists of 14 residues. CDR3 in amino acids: CASRTSGGGYEQYF. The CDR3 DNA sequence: TGCGCCAGCAGGACTAGCGGGGGAGGCTACGAGCAGTACTTC. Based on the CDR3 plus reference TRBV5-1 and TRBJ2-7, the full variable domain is KAGVTQTPRYLIKTRGQQVTLSCSPISGHRSVSWYQQTPGQGLQFLFEYFSETQRNKGNFPGRFSGRQFSNSRSEMNVSTLELGDSALYLCASRTSGGGYEQYFGPGTRLTVT.

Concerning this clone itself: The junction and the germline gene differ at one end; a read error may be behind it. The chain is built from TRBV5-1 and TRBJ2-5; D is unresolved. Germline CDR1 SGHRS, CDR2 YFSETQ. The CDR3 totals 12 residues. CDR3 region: CASSLVPEIQYF. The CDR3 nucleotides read TGCGCCAGCAGCTTGGTACCCGAGATCCAGTACTTC.

The CDR3 region has the DNA TGTGCCAGTAGTATCGCCCGGGAGAGAGAGCTCCCCTACGAGCAGTACTTC. Translated: CASSIARERELPYEQYF. The chain employs TRBV19 and TRBJ2-7, with D possibly matching TRBD2 (6 bases). Trimming pared 3 bases from V and 2 bases from J, leaving 20 bases between. The germline CDR1 and CDR2 sequences are LNHDA and SQIVND (reference sequence). The CDR3 covers 17 residues.

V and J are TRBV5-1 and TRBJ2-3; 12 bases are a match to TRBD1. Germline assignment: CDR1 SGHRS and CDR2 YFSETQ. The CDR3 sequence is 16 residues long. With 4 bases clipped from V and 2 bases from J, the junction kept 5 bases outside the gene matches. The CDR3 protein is CASSKGQGAATDTQYF. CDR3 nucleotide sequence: TGCGCCAGCAGCAAGGGACAGGGGGCGGCCACAGATACGCAGTATTTT. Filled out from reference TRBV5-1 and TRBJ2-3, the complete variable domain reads KAGVTQTPRYLIKTRGQQVTLSCSPISGHRSVSWYQQTPGQGLQFLFEYFSETQRNKGNFPGRFSGRQFSNSRSEMNVSTLELGDSALYLCASSKGQGAATDTQYFGPGTRLTVL.

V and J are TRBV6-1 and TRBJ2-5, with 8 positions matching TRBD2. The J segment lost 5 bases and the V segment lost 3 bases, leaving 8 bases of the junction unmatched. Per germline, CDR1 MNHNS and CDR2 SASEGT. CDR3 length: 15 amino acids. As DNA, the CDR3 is TGTGCCAGCAGTGACCCTGGACTAGCTCGGGAGACCCAGTACTTC. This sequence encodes CASSDPGLARETQYF.

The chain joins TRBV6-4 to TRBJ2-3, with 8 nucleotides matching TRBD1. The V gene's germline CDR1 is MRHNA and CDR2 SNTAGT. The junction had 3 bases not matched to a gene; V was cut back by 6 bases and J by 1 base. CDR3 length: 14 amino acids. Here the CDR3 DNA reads TGTGCCAGCAGCAGGGGGCGAGGCACAGATACGCAGTATTTT. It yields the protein CASSRGRGTDTQYF.

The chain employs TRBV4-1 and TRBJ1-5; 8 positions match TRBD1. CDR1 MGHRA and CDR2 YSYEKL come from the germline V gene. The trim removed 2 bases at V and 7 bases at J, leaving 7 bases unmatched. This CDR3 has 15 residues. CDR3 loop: CASSQPDRAEQPQHF. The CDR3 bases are TGCGCCAGCAGCCAACCGGACAGGGCGGAACAGCCCCAGCATTTT.

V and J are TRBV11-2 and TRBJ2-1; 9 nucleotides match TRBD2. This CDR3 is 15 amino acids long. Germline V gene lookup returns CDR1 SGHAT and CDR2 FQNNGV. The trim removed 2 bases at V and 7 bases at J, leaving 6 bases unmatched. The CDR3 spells CASSLRLAGRNEQFF. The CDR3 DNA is TGTGCCAGCAGCTTAAGGCTAGCGGGAAGGAATGAGCAGTTCTTC.

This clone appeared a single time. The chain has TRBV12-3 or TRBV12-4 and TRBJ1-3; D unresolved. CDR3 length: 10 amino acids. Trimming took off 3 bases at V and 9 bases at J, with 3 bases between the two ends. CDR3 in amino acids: CASSFGTIYF. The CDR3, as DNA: TGTGCCAGCAGTTTCGGCACCATATATTTT.

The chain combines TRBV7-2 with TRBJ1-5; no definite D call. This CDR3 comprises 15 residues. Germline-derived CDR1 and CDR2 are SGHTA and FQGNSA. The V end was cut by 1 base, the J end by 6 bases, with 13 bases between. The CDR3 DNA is TGTGCCAGCAGCTTAGACCCGGGTTTGAGTCAGCCCCAGCATTTT. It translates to CASSLDPGLSQPQHF.

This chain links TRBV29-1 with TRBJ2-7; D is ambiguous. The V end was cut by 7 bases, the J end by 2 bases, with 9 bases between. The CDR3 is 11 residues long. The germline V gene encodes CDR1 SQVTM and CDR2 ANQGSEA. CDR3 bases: TGCAGCGCCCTAGAGACCTACGAGCAGTACTTC. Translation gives CSALETYEQYF.